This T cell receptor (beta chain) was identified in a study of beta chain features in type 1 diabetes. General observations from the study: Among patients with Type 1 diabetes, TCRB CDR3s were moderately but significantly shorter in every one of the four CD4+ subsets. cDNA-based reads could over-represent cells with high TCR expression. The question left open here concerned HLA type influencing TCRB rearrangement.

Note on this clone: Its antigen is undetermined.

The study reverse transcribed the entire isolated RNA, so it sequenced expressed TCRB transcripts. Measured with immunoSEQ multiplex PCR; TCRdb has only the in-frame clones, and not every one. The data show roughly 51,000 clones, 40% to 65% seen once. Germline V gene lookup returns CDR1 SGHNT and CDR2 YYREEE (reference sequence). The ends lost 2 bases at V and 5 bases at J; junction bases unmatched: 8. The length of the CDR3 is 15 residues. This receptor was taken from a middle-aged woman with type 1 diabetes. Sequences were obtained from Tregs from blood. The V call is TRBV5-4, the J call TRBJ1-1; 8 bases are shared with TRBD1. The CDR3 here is CASSFGRGPWTEAFF. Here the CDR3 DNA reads TGTGCCAGCAGCTTCGGCAGGGGGCCGTGGACTGAAGCTTTCTTT.